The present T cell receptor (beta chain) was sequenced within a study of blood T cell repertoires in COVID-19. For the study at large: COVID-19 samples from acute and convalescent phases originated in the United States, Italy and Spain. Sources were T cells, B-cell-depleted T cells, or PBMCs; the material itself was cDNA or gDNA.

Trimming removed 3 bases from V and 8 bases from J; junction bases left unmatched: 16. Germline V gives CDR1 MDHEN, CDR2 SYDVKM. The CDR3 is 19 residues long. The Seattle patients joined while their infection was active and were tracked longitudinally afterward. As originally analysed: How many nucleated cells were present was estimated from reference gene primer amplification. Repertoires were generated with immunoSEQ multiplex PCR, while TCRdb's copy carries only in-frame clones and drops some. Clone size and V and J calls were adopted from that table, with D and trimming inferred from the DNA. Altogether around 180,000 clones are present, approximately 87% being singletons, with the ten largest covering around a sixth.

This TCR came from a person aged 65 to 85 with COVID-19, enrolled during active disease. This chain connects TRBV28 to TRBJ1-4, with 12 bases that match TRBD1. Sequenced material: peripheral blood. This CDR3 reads CASSLPLRDRGRGSEKLFF. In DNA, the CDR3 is TGTGCCAGCAGTTTGCCCCTCCGGGACAGGGGGCGCGGTAGCGAAAAACTGTTTTTT.